These 27 T cell receptor beta chains came from one sample sequenced in a study of blood T cell repertoires in COVID-19. Only in-frame clones appear in the TCRdb table, and some are missing; sequencing was by immunoSEQ multiplex PCR. The table has some 150,000 clones, 75% to 85% seen once. The sample comprised peripheral blood. The source is a woman between 45 and 60 years old with acute or convalescent COVID-19.

This clone was observed a handful of times. The gene calls are TRBV5-1 and TRBJ2-7; 9 bases map to TRBD1. Trimming took 3 bases from V and 1 from J; bases not matched to a gene: 5. This CDR3 contains 15 residues. Germline V gives CDR1 SGHRS, CDR2 YFSETQ. CDR3 bases: TGCGCCAGCAGCTCCGGACAGGGGCTATCCTACGAGCAGTACTTC. This gives the protein CASSSGQGLSYEQYF.

V gene TRBV11-3 combines with J gene TRBJ2-1, with D tentatively TRBD2 (6 bases). The CDR3 consists of 15 residues. Germline CDR1 and CDR2: SGHNT and YENEEA. The V gene lost 6 bases and the J gene lost 6 bases, with 18 bases spanning the gap. The CDR3 loop is CASSRDFGFGNEQFF. CDR3 sequence (DNA): TGTGCCAGCAGTCGGGACTTTGGGTTCGGCAATGAGCAGTTCTTC.

The sample holds one count of this clone. The chain recombines TRBV6-5 with TRBJ2-7; weak D call: TRBD2 (6 bases). With 6 bases removed from V and 3 bases from J, the gap between germline ends came to 15 bases. The CDR3 is 14 amino acids. The germline V gene has CDR1 MNHEY and CDR2 SVGAGI. Written as DNA, the CDR3 is TGTGCCAGCAGGGTATTGTCGGGAGACTACGAGCAGTACTTC. This encodes CASRVLSGDYEQYF.

The J gene is TRBJ2-3, the V gene TRBV6-4; 8 bases map to TRBD1. This CDR3 contains 16 residues. CDR1 MRHNA and CDR2 SNTAGT come from the germline V gene. Germline trimming cut 0 bases from V and 4 bases from J; bases unmatched to any gene: 6. The CDR3 bases are TGTGCCAGCAGTGACTCAGGACAGGGTTCCCCAGATACGCAGTATTTT. Its protein is CASSDSGQGSPDTQYF.

This clone was recorded only once. The genes are TRBV2 and TRBJ2-5; tentative D call: TRBD2 (5 bases). The CDR3 has 15 residues. With 6 bases removed from V and 5 bases from J, the gap between germline ends came to 19 bases. In germline, CDR1 is SNHLY, CDR2 FYNNEI. The DNA for the CDR3 is TGTGCCAGCAGGAATCGGGGATTAGTATGGGAGACCCAGTACTTC. It codes for CASRNRGLVWETQYF. Drawing the rest from reference TRBV2 and TRBJ2-5, the complete variable domain is EPEVTQTPSHQVTQMGQEVILRCVPISNHLYFYWYRQILGQKVEFLVSFYNNEISEKSEIFDDQFSVERPDGSNFTLKIRSTKLEDSAMYFCASRNRGLVWETQYFGPGTRLLVL.

The chain recombines TRBV6-5 with TRBJ1-2; TRBD1 is a possible D gene (5 bases). This CDR3 has 15 amino acids. CDR1 and CDR2 from the germline V gene are MNHEY and SVGAGI. The V gene lost 0 bases and the J gene lost 2 bases, with 10 bases spanning the gap. The CDR3 DNA reads as TGTGCCAGCAGTTACTCGCTCTCAGGGAACTATGGCTACACCTTC. Encoded protein: CASSYSLSGNYGYTF.

The chain has TRBV10-3 and TRBJ1-1; the D gene is possibly TRBD1 (6 bases). The CDR3 has 13 amino acids. Trimming shortened V by 6 bases and J by 3 bases, and 11 bases separated the two germline ends. Per germline, CDR1 ENHRY and CDR2 SYGVKD. CDR3 protein: CAIRGGQHTEAFF. CDR3 nucleotide sequence: TGTGCCATCAGAGGAGGACAGCACACTGAAGCTTTCTTT.

This clone has only one observation. This chain joins TRBV5-6 and TRBJ2-1; 8 nucleotides line up with TRBD1. Germline CDR1 SGHDT, CDR2 YYEEEE. The CDR3 covers 14 residues. Losses at the gene ends were 6 bases for V and 5 bases for J; bases not matched to a gene: 7. The CDR3 nucleotides read TGTGCCAGCAACGACAGGGGATCCCACAATGAGCAGTTCTTC. It specifies CASNDRGSHNEQFF.

The chain carries TRBV24-1 and TRBJ2-1; 8 bases are shared with TRBD2. Germline lookup yields CDR1 KGHDR and CDR2 SFDVKD. Germline trimming cut 0 bases from V and 0 bases from J; bases unmatched to any gene: 9. The CDR3 totals 19 residues. CDR3 residues: CATSDLQTAGGRSYNEQFF. CDR3 DNA sequence: TGTGCCACCAGTGATTTGCAAACGGCGGGGGGCCGCTCCTACAATGAGCAGTTCTTC.

V usage is TRBV5-1 and J usage is TRBJ2-1; TRBD2 aligns across 9 bases. The CDR3 runs to 15 residues. The J segment lost 6 bases and the V segment lost 3 bases, leaving 7 bases of the junction unmatched. CDR1 and CDR2 (germline): SGHRS, YFSETQ. The chain's CDR3 is CASSSTSGFANEQFF. For the CDR3, the DNA is TGCGCCAGCAGCTCCACTAGCGGGTTCGCCAATGAGCAGTTCTTC.

This chain links TRBV5-4 with TRBJ1-4; unclear D gene. There are 17 residues in the CDR3. V lost 4 bases and J lost 0, with 16 bases in between. Germline CDR1 and CDR2: SGHNT and YYREEE (reference sequence). Here the CDR3 reads CASSGYKGAATNEKLFF. CDR3 sequence (DNA): TGTGCCAGCAGCGGTTACAAGGGAGCAGCAACTAATGAAAAACTGTTTTTT.

Concerning this clone itself: A read error may account for a junction end that differs from germline. The V and J genes are TRBV7-2 and TRBJ2-1; 8 positions match TRBD2. The CDR3 extends over 16 amino acids. Germline CDR1 reads SGHTA; CDR2 reads FQGNSA. CDR3 protein: CASRLGPGGVYNEQFF. CDR3 nucleotide sequence: TGTGCCAGCAGATTAGGACCCGGGGGGGTCTACAATGAGCAGTTCTTC.

The CDR3 DNA sequence: TGTGCCAGCTCACCCGGGGGGACTAACTATGGCTACACCTTC. It translates to CASSPGGTNYGYTF. The genes are TRBV18 and TRBJ1-2; possibly TRBD1 for D (5 bases). Trimming removed 3 bases from V and 0 bases from J, with 8 bases in between. There are 14 residues in the CDR3. Germline-derived CDR1 and CDR2 are KGHSH and LQKENI.

V usage is TRBV6-5 and J usage is TRBJ2-7; D ambiguous. This CDR3 has 12 amino acids. The V and J ends lost 4 bases and 3 bases respectively, with 7 bases between them. Germline CDR1 reads MNHEY; CDR2 reads SVGAGI. The CDR3 here is CASSSRVYEQYF. The CDR3 bases are TGTGCCAGCAGTTCCCGAGTCTACGAGCAGTACTTC.

The chain is built from TRBV7-8 and TRBJ2-7; 10 positions agree with TRBD2. This CDR3 spans 16 amino acids. V lost 5 bases to trimming and J lost 1 base; unmatched junction nucleotides: 8. CDR1 is SGHVS, CDR2 FQNEAQ, per germline. CDR3 amino acids: CASSRTSGTSSYEQYF. CDR3 in DNA: TGTGCCAGCAGCCGGACTAGCGGCACCTCGTCCTACGAGCAGTACTTC.

The rearrangement joins TRBV24-1 to TRBJ1-6; D is undetermined. The CDR3 covers 15 residues. CDR1 is KGHDR, CDR2 SFDVKD, per germline. Trimming stripped 7 bases from V and 5 bases from J, with 14 bases between. The CDR3 region has the DNA TGTGCCACCAGCAGGACTGGGCCCCATAATTCACCCCTCCACTTT. Translated, it gives CATSRTGPHNSPLHF.

This clone was recorded a few times. The V and J genes are TRBV3-1 (or the pseudogene TRBV3-2) and TRBJ1-2; 11 bases fit TRBD1. CDR3 length equals 18 residues. Germline-derived CDR1 and CDR2 are LGHDT and YNNKEL (reference sequence). The ends lost 0 bases at V and 3 bases at J; junction bases unmatched: 9. The CDR3 coding sequence is TGTGCCAGCAGCCAAGATCACAGTCGGACAGGGGGCGACTATGGCTACACCTTC. Its translation is CASSQDHSRTGGDYGYTF.

The rearrangement uses TRBV2 and TRBJ2-1, with 10 bases fitting TRBD2. Germline loops: CDR1 SNHLY, CDR2 FYNNEI. This CDR3 has 15 residues. Trimming took 4 bases from V and 7 from J; bases not matched to a gene: 7. CDR3 amino acids: CASSATSGRINEQFF. CDR3 nucleotides: TGTGCCAGCAGTGCGACTAGCGGGCGCATAAATGAGCAGTTCTTC.

The J gene is TRBJ1-2, the V gene TRBV12-3 or TRBV12-4, with a weak D call TRBD1 (6 bases). V was pared by 3 bases and J by 3 bases, with 8 bases between. The CDR3 extends over 13 amino acids. In DNA, the CDR3 is TGTGCCAGCAGTTTGGGGGCGGACTATGGCTACACCTTC. Translated, it gives CASSLGADYGYTF.

Here the CDR3 DNA reads TGTGCCAGCAGCTTCCGGGACAGGGTTAACTATGGCTACACCTTC. It codes for CASSFRDRVNYGYTF. The chain joins TRBV7-2 to TRBJ1-2; 9 bases line up with TRBD1. The length of the CDR3 is 15 residues. Trimming took 3 bases from V and 1 from J; bases not matched to a gene: 3. Germline CDR1 reads SGHTA; CDR2 reads FQGNSA.

As regards this clone: One end of the junction does not line up with germline, which may come from a read error. The rearrangement joins TRBV5-1 to TRBJ2-3; 9 nucleotides line up with TRBD2. The CDR3 sequence is 15 residues long. From germline, CDR1 is SGHRS and CDR2 YFSETQ. CDR3 in amino acids: CASSWGLALTETQYF. The CDR3 bases are TGCGCCAGCAGCTGGGGACTAGCCCTAACAGAGACGCAGTATTTT.

The CDR3 here is CASSLGQNNQPQHF. The CDR3 coding sequence is TGCGCCAGCAGCTTGGGCCAGAACAATCAGCCCCAGCATTTT. The chain combines TRBV5-1 with TRBJ1-5, with no clear D. Germline V gives CDR1 SGHRS, CDR2 YFSETQ. V lost 0 bases, J lost 3 bases, and 7 bases lay in between. The CDR3 consists of 14 residues.

The gene calls are TRBV28 and TRBJ2-3; 7 bases map to TRBD1. The CDR3 runs 13 residues. Per the germline V gene, CDR1 is MDHEN and CDR2 is SYDVKM. Germline trimming cut 6 bases from V and 3 bases from J; bases unmatched to any gene: 3. The CDR3 loop is CASRTGRTDTQYF. The CDR3 DNA is TGTGCCAGCAGGACAGGGCGGACAGATACGCAGTATTTT.

The chain links TRBV4-3 to TRBJ2-7; 7 bases are a match to TRBD2. Germline values: CDR1 LGHNA, CDR2 YSLEER. CDR3 size: 15 residues. Unmatched junction bases numbered 8, after V lost 4 bases and J lost 2 bases. CDR3 protein: CASSPYASGAYEQYF. The DNA of the CDR3 is TGCGCCAGCAGCCCCTATGCGAGCGGGGCCTACGAGCAGTACTTC.

This chain links TRBV6-1 with TRBJ2-1; D is possibly TRBD2 (6 bases). There are 14 residues in the CDR3. The V gene's germline CDR1 is MNHNS and CDR2 SASEGT. The V end was cut by 1 base, the J end by 15 bases, with 19 bases between. The CDR3 coding sequence is TGTGCCAGCAGTGAAGGGGTCGCGGGATCCGGGCCGTTCTTC. It yields the protein CASSEGVAGSGPFF.

V is TRBV6-4 and J is TRBJ2-7; no firm D call. This CDR3 spans 11 amino acids. Germline V lookup: CDR1 MRHNA, CDR2 SNTAGT. Trimming shortened V by 6 bases and J by 0 bases, and 3 bases separated the two germline ends. CDR3 protein: CASSGSYEQYF. The CDR3 nucleotides read TGTGCCAGCAGCGGCTCCTACGAGCAGTACTTC.

The chain joins TRBV6-2 or TRBV6-3 to TRBJ2-7; 9 bases are a match to TRBD2. The CDR3 is 15 residues long. With V trimmed by 4 bases and J by 0 bases, 4 bases remained unmatched. Per the germline V gene, CDR1 is MNHEY and CDR2 is SVGEGT. CDR3 sequence reads: CASSFSGGYSYEQYF. The DNA for the CDR3 is TGTGCCAGCAGTTTTAGCGGGGGCTACTCCTACGAGCAGTACTTC.